This TCR beta chain was observed in a study of patients and donors after allogeneic stem cell transplantation. One entry per CDR3 protein, called by TCRdb with MiXCR from the RT-PCR reads. The sample has hundreds of thousands of distinct CDR3 sequences; around 40% are singletons. V lost 7 bases and J lost 0; bases outside the gene matches: 9. CDR1 SNHLY and CDR2 FYNNEI come from the germline V gene. The CDR3 is 16 residues long. The sequence came from a human donor who was either an allogeneic HSCT recipient or a stem cell or donor lymphocyte infusion donor (not recorded which). It is not recorded whose cells these are; they may come from a transplant donor. The sequenced sample consisted of blood, either unsorted or a sorted T cell fraction (not recorded which). The chain is built from TRBV2 and TRBJ1-5, with 7 bases identical to TRBD1. DNA for the CDR3: TGTGCCAGCAAGGGACAGCCAGGGGATAGCAATCAGCCCCAGCATTTT. It translates to CASKGQPGDSNQPQHF.